The rows below give T cell receptor beta chains drawn from one sample of a study of blood T cells in healthy people across ages. TCRdb processed the 5' RACE reads anew with MiXCR; each CDR3 protein has one entry. The data contain 780,000 or so distinct CDR3 sequences, approximately 60% of them singletons. Material for sequencing was blood. The receptors here all came from a man in his forties or fifties in good health. Both conserved end residues are part of each CDR3. D genes are given only for firm matches. Expanded clones are given a class, and other clones once, few, many or no size at all.

j_call d_call clone_size v_call cdr3_nt cdr3_aa
TRBJ1-5 - - TRBV30 TGTGCCTGGAACGGGAATAGCAATCAGCCCCAGCATTTT CAWNGNSNQPQHF
TRBJ1-5 - - TRBV7-2 TGTGCCAGCAGCTTAGGGACAGCTTATAGCAATCAGCCCCAGCATTTT CASSLGTAYSNQPQHF
TRBJ1-3 - - TRBV6-5 TGTGCCAGCAAAGACAGCAACTCTGGAAACACCATATATTTT CASKDSNSGNTIYF
TRBJ2-7 - few TRBV29-1 TGCAGCGCCCTGACAGATGGATCCTACGAGCAGTACTTC CSALTDGSYEQYF
TRBJ2-5 - - TRBV5-8 TGTGCCAGCAGCTTAACAGGAGGGCAGTACTTC CASSLTGGQYF
TRBJ2-7 - few TRBV4-2 TGTGCCAGCAGCCCCCGGGAGAGCTACGAGCAGTACTTC CASSPRESYEQYF
TRBJ2-5 TRBD1 - TRBV4-2 TGTGCCAGCAGCCAAGGTCGGCCTGTAGACAGGGGGCGAGAGACCCAGTACTTC CASSQGRPVDRGRETQYF
TRBJ2-1 - - TRBV4-3 TGCGCCAGCAGCCAAGTGTCGACCCTAGGGGATGAGCAGTTCTTC CASSQVSTLGDEQFF
TRBJ2-5 - few TRBV6-5 TGTGCCAGCAGTTCCGGGTTTCGGGGGGCCCCCGAGACCCAGTACTTC CASSSGFRGAPETQYF
TRBJ2-1 - - TRBV5-1 TGCGCCAACAGCTTGTCCCGGGCCTTAAGGAATGAGCAGTTCTTC CANSLSRALRNEQFF
TRBJ2-7 TRBD2 few TRBV7-2 TGTGCCAGCAGCTTACATAGCGGGAGCCCCAACGAGCAGTACTTC CASSLHSGSPNEQYF
TRBJ1-5 TRBD1 few TRBV19 TGTGCCAGTTCCGGGACAGGGAGTTTTCAGCCCCAGCATTTT CASSGTGSFQPQHF
TRBJ1-2 TRBD1 - TRBV5-1 TGCGCCAGCAGCGCTCTCAGACAGGGGAACTATGGCTACACCTTC CASSALRQGNYGYTF
TRBJ2-1 - few TRBV12-3/TRBV12-4 TGTGCCAGCAGTTCCTCGGGGTCTTCGAATGAGCAGTTCTTC CASSSSGSSNEQFF
TRBJ2-5 TRBD1 - TRBV28 TGTGCCAGCAGTCGGCAGGGGGCAGGGCGGGAGACCCAGTACTTC CASSRQGAGRETQYF
TRBJ2-3 TRBD2 few TRBV9 TGTGCCAGCAGTAATAGCGGGGGCCCCACAGATACGCAGTATTTT CASSNSGGPTDTQYF
TRBJ2-7 TRBD1 few TRBV5-1 TGCGCCAGCAGCTTGGGACAGGGGAGAGCCTACGAGCAGTACTTC CASSLGQGRAYEQYF
TRBJ2-7 TRBD2 few TRBV3-1 TGTGCCAGCAGCCAAGATTGGCCTAGCGGGAGACTCGAGCAGTACTTC CASSQDWPSGRLEQYF
TRBJ2-7 TRBD1 - TRBV11-3 TGTGCCAGCAGCTTAGATCCAGGGGGCTACGAGCAGTACTTC CASSLDPGGYEQYF
TRBJ1-1 - - TRBV12-3/TRBV12-4 TGTGCCAGCAACAGTAGGCGGGCGTACACTGAAGCTTTCTTT CASNSRRAYTEAFF
TRBJ2-3 TRBD2 - TRBV11-2 TGTGCCAGCAGCTTAGTTTATCTGGGCGGGGGGGATTTGGAAGCCGGCACAGATACGCAGTATTTT CASSLVYLGGGDLEAGTDTQYF
TRBJ2-3 - few TRBV9 TGTGCCAGCAGCGGGGGGCAAGCAGATACGCAGTATTTT CASSGGQADTQYF
TRBJ1-1 - - TRBV11-2 TGTGCCAGCAGCTACCTGAACACTGAAGCTTTCTTT CASSYLNTEAFF
TRBJ2-5 TRBD1 - TRBV5-1 TGCGCCAGCAGAAATACTTACCGGGACAGCAAAGAGACCCAGTACTTC CASRNTYRDSKETQYF
TRBJ2-5 - - TRBV5-6 TGTGCCAGCAGCTTGACAGACTATCAAGAGACCCAGTACTTC CASSLTDYQETQYF
TRBJ2-6 TRBD1 - TRBV5-1 TGCGCCAGCAGCTTCCGACGACAGGGGGGCTCTGGGGCCAACGTCCTGACTTTC CASSFRRQGGSGANVLTF
TRBJ1-2 - few TRBV4-2 TGTGCCAGCAGCCAAGAAGTTGACTATGGCTACACCTTC CASSQEVDYGYTF
TRBJ1-4 - - TRBV27 TGTGCCAGCAGTTTATTTGGCAGGGGTCGAAAGGAACTGTTTTTT CASSLFGRGRKELFF
TRBJ2-7 TRBD2 - TRBV6-2/TRBV6-3 TGTGCCAGCAGTTACACCACTCAAGCGGGAGCCGGTTACGAGCAGTACTTC CASSYTTQAGAGYEQYF
TRBJ1-2 - - TRBV7-9 TGTGCCAGCAGCTTCGGAGAGCGTAACTATGGCTACACCTTC CASSFGERNYGYTF
TRBJ2-3 TRBD2 - TRBV28 TGTGCCAGCAGTTTGCCGACTAGCGGCACAGATACGCAGTATTTT CASSLPTSGTDTQYF
TRBJ2-7 - - TRBV13 TGTGCCAGCAGCTTAGCTGCAGGGGGGACCTACAATGAGCAGTACTTC CASSLAAGGTYNEQYF
TRBJ1-2 - few TRBV12-3/TRBV12-4 TGTGCCAGCAGCCTACAGGAGTTTGGAGACTATGGCTACACCTTC CASSLQEFGDYGYTF
TRBJ2-7 TRBD1 - TRBV29-1 TGCAGCGATTTGCGACAGGGGAGAAATAGTTACGAGCAGTACTTC CSDLRQGRNSYEQYF
TRBJ2-1 - few TRBV7-2 TGTGCCAGCCTAGAGGGCTGGGGTTACAATGAGCAGTTCTTC CASLEGWGYNEQFF
TRBJ2-7 TRBD2 - TRBV5-1 TGCGCCAGCAGCTTGGAAGGGACTAGCGGCCAGCTCGCCTACAATGAGCAGTACTTC CASSLEGTSGQLAYNEQYF
TRBJ2-3 - few TRBV20-1 TGCAGTGCTAGAGGACAGGTGGTGGATACGCAGTATTTT CSARGQVVDTQYF
TRBJ2-7 TRBD2 few TRBV29-1 TGCAGCGTTGATCCTAGCGGGATAAACGAGCAGTACTTC CSVDPSGINEQYF
TRBJ2-7 TRBD1 few TRBV29-1 TGCAGCGTCGGGGACAGGGTATCCTACGAGCAGTACTTC CSVGDRVSYEQYF
TRBJ2-3 - - TRBV4-1 TGCGCCAGCAGCCAAGCTAACGGAGATACGCAGTATTTT CASSQANGDTQYF
TRBJ2-7 TRBD1 - TRBV6-5 TGTGCCAGCAGTGGTGGACAGGGAAACCCCTACGAGCAGTACTTC CASSGGQGNPYEQYF
TRBJ2-7 - - TRBV20-1 TGCAGTGCTAGAGTAGGGTTCCGGGAGAGGGACGAGCAGTACTTC CSARVGFRERDEQYF
TRBJ2-3 TRBD2 many TRBV7-9 TGTGCCAGCAGCTTATGGGCGGGGGAGCAGAAGACGCAGTATTTT CASSLWAGEQKTQYF
TRBJ2-3 - many TRBV7-2 TGTGCCAGCAGCCCTCGAAGCGTCCTCCGCACAGATACGCAGTATTTT CASSPRSVLRTDTQYF
TRBJ1-2 - - TRBV5-5 TGTGCCAGCAGCTTGTCCGGCAAACTGGGTGGCTACACCTTC CASSLSGKLGGYTF
TRBJ1-4 - - TRBV3-1 TGTGCCAGCAGCCGCGAACCGACATTCATCGATGAAAAACTGTTTTTT CASSREPTFIDEKLFF
TRBJ2-5 - - TRBV6-5 TGTGCCAGCAGTTGGCCAGGAAACCAAGAGACCCAGTACTTC CASSWPGNQETQYF
TRBJ2-1 TRBD2 once TRBV29-1 TGCAGCGTTGAACCAGCGGGAGGATACAATGAGCAGTTCTTC CSVEPAGGYNEQFF
TRBJ2-3 - - TRBV10-3 TGTGCCATCACGGAGAGATACGGCCTTATCACAGATACGCAGTATTTT CAITERYGLITDTQYF
TRBJ2-7 TRBD1 - TRBV11-2 TGTGCCAGCCCCGGACAGGACCCCTACGAGCAGTACTTC CASPGQDPYEQYF
TRBJ2-5 TRBD2 - TRBV10-3 TGTGCCATCAGTGACGTGCTAGCGGGAGGTGGGGAGACCCAGTACTTC CAISDVLAGGGETQYF
TRBJ1-2 TRBD1 - TRBV3-1 TGTGCCAGCAGCCCCCCATTTGGCGGGACAGTCGAAGACTATGGCTACACCTTC CASSPPFGGTVEDYGYTF
TRBJ2-1 TRBD2 few TRBV29-1 TGCAGCGTTGCGGCTAGCGGCTACAATGAGCAGTTCTTC CSVAASGYNEQFF
TRBJ2-1 - - TRBV12-3/TRBV12-4 TGTGCCAGCAGCCCCGGGATTTCCCCGACGTTCTTC CASSPGISPTFF
TRBJ1-2 TRBD1 - TRBV5-1 TGCGCCAGCAGCCCCGACGCAGGGACAGGGTACTATGGCTACACCTTC CASSPDAGTGYYGYTF